Listed below are T cell receptor beta chains from one sample, sequenced in a study of beta chain features in type 1 diabetes. The table came from immunoSEQ multiplex PCR; TCRdb's copy has only in-frame clones and leaves some out. The data hold roughly 150,000 clones, with approximately 10% observed a single time. The sample consisted of central memory CD4+ T cells from blood. The receptor source for this set is a man in his thirties or forties with type 1 diabetes. The CDR3 runs from the conserved cysteine through the conserved F or W. D genes are given only for firm matches. Not all rows give a size; the values are once, few, many and, for expanded clones, a class.

size	J	D	V	DNA	CDR3
few	TRBJ2-7	-	TRBV28	TGTGCCAGCAGTCACCCCGGTGGGGTCGGGGTTAAGGAGCAGTACTTC	CASSHPGGVGVKEQYF
few	TRBJ1-2	-	TRBV19	TGTGCCAGTAGTATAGACCGTGACAGTTCGCCCTATGGCTACACCTTC	CASSIDRDSSPYGYTF
few	TRBJ2-5	-	TRBV27	TGTGCCGGCGGGCGGGATAAAGAGACCCAGTACTTC	CAGGRDKETQYF
few	TRBJ2-2	-	TRBV29-1	TGCAGCGTCCGAGACGGAGGGACGGGTGACGGGGAGCTGTTTTTT	CSVRDGGTGDGELFF
-	TRBJ2-3	-	TRBV7-7	TGTGCCAGCAGCTCTGGGCGCACAGATACGCAGTATTTT	CASSSGRTDTQYF
-	TRBJ1-2	-	TRBV29-1	TGCAGCGTTGAGGTCGACAGTCCCTATGGCTACACCTTC	CSVEVDSPYGYTF
-	TRBJ1-4	-	TRBV27	TGTGCCACCAGTAGAGGGGGAGACGAAAAACTGTTTTTT	CATSRGGDEKLFF
few	TRBJ2-1	TRBD2	TRBV6-5	TGTGCCAGCAGAACAGCGGGAGGTTACAATGAGCAGTTCTTC	CASRTAGGYNEQFF
-	TRBJ2-7	-	TRBV18	TGTGCCAGCTCACCAACCGGGACTGGGAGCTCCTACGAGCAGTACTTC	CASSPTGTGSSYEQYF
few	TRBJ1-1	TRBD1	TRBV27	TGTGCCAGCAGTCCCCTGGACAGGGTCAAGAACACTGAAGCTTTCTTT	CASSPLDRVKNTEAFF
-	TRBJ2-1	-	TRBV5-8	TGTGCCAGCAGCTTGTGGCGGGGTATAAACTACAATGAGCAGTTCTTC	CASSLWRGINYNEQFF
-	TRBJ2-5	TRBD2	TRBV7-2	TGTGCCAGCAGCTTAGAGGCGGGAGGGGAGACCCAGTACTTC	CASSLEAGGETQYF
few	TRBJ2-7	-	TRBV27	TGTGCCAGCAGTGGCTCTAGGTTCGCCCCCGAGCAGTACTTC	CASSGSRFAPEQYF
many	TRBJ2-6	TRBD2	TRBV15	TGTGCCACCAGCACCGGGGGGACTCCCGGGGCCAACGTCCTGACTTTC	CATSTGGTPGANVLTF
-	TRBJ1-2	-	TRBV5-1	TGCGCCAGCAGGGGCGGGGGATCCGGCTATGGCTACACCTTC	CASRGGGSGYGYTF
-	TRBJ1-5	-	TRBV7-2	TGTGCCAGCAGCAAGAGTACCGAACAGCCCCAGCATTTT	CASSKSTEQPQHF
-	TRBJ2-6	-	TRBV7-2	TGTGCCAGCAGCCGCCAGGGGGGTGGGGCCAACGTCCTGACTTTC	CASSRQGGGANVLTF
few	TRBJ2-5	TRBD1	TRBV2	TGTGCCAGCAGTGTAGGGACAGGGGGAGAGACCCAGTACTTC	CASSVGTGGETQYF
few	TRBJ2-6	TRBD2	TRBV7-3	TGTGCCAGCAGTCCTCAAGGACTAGCGGGGCGCGTTTCTGGGGCCAACGTCCTGACTTTC	CASSPQGLAGRVSGANVLTF
few	TRBJ2-1	TRBD1	TRBV5-1	TGCGCCAGCAGCTCGGACAGGGGGACGAAAGAGTTCTTC	CASSSDRGTKEFF
-	TRBJ1-2	-	TRBV18	TGTGCCAGCTCGCAACAGGCTCCGGAGGGTGGCTACACCTTC	CASSQQAPEGGYTF
few	TRBJ1-1	TRBD1	TRBV18	TGTGCCAGCTCAAGGGACAGCAACACTGAAGCTTTCTTT	CASSRDSNTEAFF
few	TRBJ2-1	TRBD2	TRBV2	TGTGCCAGCAGTGAACAGCGGGAGTATGGGCCGTTCTTC	CASSEQREYGPFF
-	TRBJ2-4	-	TRBV28	TGTGCCAGCAGCGGTGGGCTGGCAGAGAAAAACATTCAGTACTTC	CASSGGLAEKNIQYF
few	TRBJ2-3	-	TRBV10-3	TGTGCCATCAGTGAGGCGGGACTTCGCACAGATACGCAGTATTTT	CAISEAGLRTDTQYF